The T cell receptor (beta chain) described here comes from a study of patients and donors after allogeneic stem cell transplantation. With 5 bases removed from V and 5 bases from J, the gap between germline ends came to 12 bases. The CDR3 covers 13 residues. CDR1 and CDR2 from the germline V gene are SEHNR and FQNEAQ (reference sequence). A single record per CDR3 protein comes from TCRdb applying MiXCR to the RT-PCR reads. The sample has 70,000 to 85,000 distinct CDR3 sequences; about 30% are singletons. This clonotype was counted only a few times. The TCR comes from a human donor who was either an allogeneic HSCT recipient or a stem cell or donor lymphocyte infusion donor (not recorded which). It is not recorded whose cells these are; they may come from a transplant donor. Material: blood, either unsorted or a sorted T cell fraction (not recorded which). This chain joins TRBV7-9 and TRBJ2-5; D not resolved. CDR3 in amino acids: CASSLGPVETQYF. The CDR3 region has the DNA TGTGCCAGCAGCCTCGGACCAGTGGAGACCCAGTACTTC.